This entry lists 27 T cell receptor beta chains sequenced from one sample in a study of vaccination effects on CD4 cells after COVID-19 (dated 2022 in TCRdb). After approximately 11 days of culture, CD4+ T cells were isolated with the EasySep CD4+ T cell isolation kit. Participants received two doses of either the BNT162b2 or the mRNA-1273 mRNA SARS-CoV-2 vaccine. The antigens these receptors bind are not known. The receptor library was made with the immunoSEQ multiplex PCR assay. This is the immuneACCESS table as TCRdb keeps it, with only in-frame sequences that have V and J called. A part of the clones is gone; compared with another copy, unresolved V genes explain less than half, and the rest is unexplained. Here the sample has tens of thousands of clones; 70% to 85% occur a single time. The ten largest clones represent about 15% of the sample. The starting material was CD4+ T cells from PBMCs cultured without peptide, obtained after COVID-19 vaccination. The receptors were sampled from a human donor who received a COVID-19 vaccine.

The rearrangement links TRBV20-1 to TRBJ2-5, with D unresolved. Germline V gene data show CDR1 as DFQATT and CDR2 as SNEGSKA (reference sequence). The germline V and J ends were trimmed by 4 bases and 8 bases, with 11 bases remaining between them. This CDR3 region has 11 residues. CDR3 DNA sequence: TGCAGTGCTACCCTCCCGGTTACCCAGTACTTC. Its protein product is CSATLPVTQYF.

The J gene is TRBJ1-2, the V gene TRBV19, with 10 bases identical to TRBD1. This CDR3 is built from 14 residues. J gave up 4 bases and V 3 bases, and 2 bases lay outside the gene matches. Germline V gene sequence: CDR1 LNHDA, CDR2 SQIVND (reference sequence). In nucleotides, the CDR3 is TGTGCCAGTAGTATGACAGGGGGCTTCTATGGCTACACCTTC. As protein: CASSMTGGFYGYTF. The full variable domain, its missing parts supplied by reference TRBV19 and TRBJ1-2, is DGGITQSPKYLFRKEGQNVTLSCEQNLNHDAMYWYRQDPGQGLRLIYYSQIVNDFQKGDIAEGYSVSREKKESFPLTVTSAQKNPTAFYLCASSMTGGFYGYTFGSGTRLTVV.

V usage is TRBV2 and J usage is TRBJ2-7, with D perhaps TRBD2 (5 bases). The CDR3 consists of 17 residues. V lost 5 bases to trimming and J lost 0 bases, with 20 bases between them. Germline V gene sequence: CDR1 SNHLY, CDR2 FYNNEI. CDR3 bases: TGTGCCAGCAGTCCGGCGGGTGGCGGAATTAGCTCCTACGAGCAGTACTTC. As protein: CASSPAGGGISSYEQYF.

The chain is built from TRBV7-9 and TRBJ2-1; D gene ambiguous. V was pared by 1 base and J by 0 bases, with 13 bases between. The CDR3 consists of 17 residues. CDR1 and CDR2 (germline): SEHNR, FQNEAQ (reference sequence). The DNA of the CDR3 is TGTGCCAGCAGCTTAGAAAAGCAAACGAGCTCCTACAATGAGCAGTTCTTC. Protein: CASSLEKQTSSYNEQFF.

The chain has TRBV3-1 (or the pseudogene TRBV3-2) and TRBJ1-5, with D possibly TRBD1 on 6 matching bases. CDR3 size: 19 residues. Between the trimmed V and J ends, which lost 1 base and 3 bases, there was a span of 22 bases. CDR1 LGHDT and CDR2 YNNKEL come from the germline V gene (reference sequence). The CDR3 region is CASSQGGQPEALYNQPQHF. The DNA of the CDR3 is TGTGCCAGCAGCCAAGGGGGGCAGCCGGAGGCACTTTACAATCAGCCCCAGCATTTT.

The chain links TRBV24-1 to TRBJ2-5; TRBD2 is a possible D gene (5 bases). V gave up 5 bases and J gave up 2 bases, with 8 bases separating them. The CDR3 totals 13 residues. Germline assignment: CDR1 KGHDR and CDR2 SFDVKD. The CDR3 DNA sequence: TGTGCCACCAGTGCGGGGTGGCAAGAGACCCAGTACTTC. Protein sequence: CATSAGWQETQYF.

The count of this clone is one. The rearrangement joins TRBV7-3 to TRBJ1-1; TRBD1 matches 9 bases. CDR1 SGHTA and CDR2 FQGTGA come from the germline V gene. This CDR3 comprises 15 residues. Losses at the gene ends were 3 bases for V and 10 bases for J; bases not matched to a gene: 12. The CDR3 loop reads CASSFQQGAGGAAFF. CDR3 in DNA: TGTGCCAGCAGCTTTCAACAGGGGGCCGGAGGGGCAGCTTTCTTT.

The rearrangement links TRBV28 to TRBJ1-2; D unresolved. Germline CDR1 is MDHEN and CDR2 is SYDVKM. The CDR3 is 15 residues long. V lost 2 bases to trimming and J lost 0 bases, with 10 bases between them. DNA of the CDR3: TGTGCCAGCAGTTTAGACCGGAGAGCTAACTATGGCTACACCTTC. Translated, it gives CASSLDRRANYGYTF.

The chain recombines TRBV7-8 with TRBJ1-5; unclear D gene. Trimming left V 4 bases short and J 0 bases short, with 13 bases between. Per the germline V gene, CDR1 is SGHVS and CDR2 is FQNEAQ. The CDR3 totals 16 residues. Here the CDR3 DNA reads TGTGCCAGCAGCTCTGAGGGCCTTTATAGCAATCAGCCCCAGCATTTT. It specifies CASSSEGLYSNQPQHF.

This rearrangement joins TRBV11-3 to TRBJ2-5; 7 bases map to TRBD1. Germline lookup yields CDR1 SGHNT and CDR2 YENEEA. The V segment lost 5 bases and the J segment 3 bases; nucleotides outside the gene matches: 3. The CDR3 consists of 13 residues. Written as DNA, the CDR3 is TGTGCCAGCAGCCGTGGGACAGAAGAGACCCAGTACTTC. Protein: CASSRGTEETQYF.

The gene calls are TRBV10-3 and TRBJ2-2; 7 bases fit TRBD2. The CDR3 runs 18 residues. Germline V gene data show CDR1 as ENHRY and CDR2 as SYGVKD. Germline trimming cut 3 bases from V and 3 bases from J; bases unmatched to any gene: 13. In DNA form, the CDR3 reads TGTGCCATCAGTGATATTAGAGGCCGGCGGGAGCACACCGGGGAGCTGTTTTTT. Translated: CAISDIRGRREHTGELFF.

The genes are TRBV21-1 and TRBJ1-2; the listed D gene, TRBD1, was not tested against the DNA. TRBV21-1 is a recognized pseudogene. CDR3 size: 17 residues. The CDR3 region has the DNA TGTGCCAGCAGCAAAGCAGTACAGGCCCCCCGACCCTATGGCTACACCTTC. As protein: CASSKAVQAPRPYGYTF.

V and J are TRBV19 and TRBJ1-5, with 9 bases identical to TRBD1. Germline assignment: CDR1 LNHDA and CDR2 SQIVND (reference sequence). J lost 5 bases, V lost 10 bases, and 6 bases had no gene match. This CDR3 comprises 13 residues. CDR3 coding DNA: TGTGCCACCGTGGACAGGGGCGATCAGCCCCAGCATTTT. This encodes CATVDRGDQPQHF.

This sequence joins TRBV15 and TRBJ1-3; no clear D. This CDR3 spans 14 amino acids. With 3 bases removed from V and 4 bases from J, the gap between germline ends came to 10 bases. The germline V gene has CDR1 LNHNV and CDR2 YYDKDF (reference sequence). This CDR3 is CATSSEETGNTIYF. In DNA form, the CDR3 reads TGTGCCACCAGCAGTGAAGAGACAGGAAACACCATATATTTT.

The rearrangement uses TRBV28 and TRBJ2-1; 8 bases agree with TRBD2. After removal of 6 bases from V and 9 bases from J, the junction contained 16 bases not matched to a gene. From germline, CDR1 is MDHEN and CDR2 SYDVKM. The CDR3 length is 16 residues. The CDR3 spells CASRSAGTRQVGEQFF. CDR3 nucleotide sequence: TGTGCCAGCAGGTCCGCCGGGACTAGACAAGTAGGTGAGCAGTTCTTC.

This clone was found a few times. This chain connects TRBV5-1 to TRBJ2-1; 7 bases align to TRBD1. Trimming took 7 bases from V and 2 from J; bases not matched to a gene: 3. The CDR3 has 13 amino acids. Germline CDR1 is SGHRS and CDR2 is YFSETQ. For the CDR3, the DNA is TGCGCCAGCCGGGACAGCCCCTACAATGAGCAGTTCTTC. Amino acid sequence: CASRDSPYNEQFF.

The rearrangement links TRBV9 to TRBJ1-6; 8 nucleotides agree with TRBD1. CDR1 and CDR2 (germline): SGDLS, YYNGEE. J was trimmed by 10 bases and V by 0 bases; bases with no gene match: 3. The CDR3 contains 14 residues. CDR3 loop: CASSVGQGNSPLHF. In DNA, the CDR3 is TGTGCCAGCAGCGTAGGACAGGGGAACTCACCCCTCCACTTT. Full variable domain (missing parts from reference TRBV9 and TRBJ1-6): DSGVTQTPKHLITATGQRVTLRCSPRSGDLSVYWYQQSLDQGLQFLIQYYNGEERAKGNILERFSAQQFPDLHSELNLSSLELGDSALYFCASSVGQGNSPLHFGNGTRLTVT.

The table lists this clone with a few counts. The chain joins TRBV18 to TRBJ1-2; D not certain. Germline lookup yields CDR1 KGHSH and CDR2 LQKENI. V was pared by 5 bases and J by 6 bases, with 19 bases between. The length of the CDR3 is 15 residues. In nucleotides, the CDR3 is TGTGCCAGCTCATCAGTATTACAGCCTGTACATGGCTACACCTTC. Encoded protein: CASSSVLQPVHGYTF. The full variable domain, with the rest looked up from reference TRBV18 and TRBJ1-2, is NAGVMQNPRHLVRRRGQEARLRCSPMKGHSHVYWYRQLPEEGLKFMVYLQKENIIDESGMPKERFSAEFPKEGPSILRIQQVVRGDSAAYFCASSSVLQPVHGYTFGSGTRLTVV.

This clone is a singleton in its sample. The chain carries TRBV21-1 and TRBJ2-1; TRBD2 is the table's D call and was not checked against the DNA. TRBV21-1 is a recognized pseudogene. The CDR3 consists of 15 residues. DNA for the CDR3: TGTGCCAGAGGACTAGCGGGAGGGGGGTACAATGAGCAGTTCTTC. This sequence encodes CARGLAGGGYNEQFF.

This chain connects TRBV27 to TRBJ2-7, with 11 nucleotides matching TRBD1. CDR3 length: 13 amino acids. Germline CDR1 reads MNHEY; CDR2 reads SMNVEV (reference sequence). V dropped 8 bases and J dropped 1; count of bases not matched to a gene: 1. The CDR3 coding sequence is TGTGCCAGCGGGACAGGGGGTTCCTACGAGCAGTACTTC. Translating gives CASGTGGSYEQYF.

The chain couples TRBV4-3 to TRBJ2-6; D call uncertain. The CDR3 runs to 17 residues. The V end was cut by 0 bases, the J end by 0 bases, with 9 bases between. CDR1 is LGHNA and CDR2 is YSLEER in the germline V gene. CDR3 sequence reads: CASSQDPSDSGANVLTF. The CDR3 bases are TGCGCCAGCAGCCAAGATCCCAGCGACTCTGGGGCCAACGTCCTGACTTTC.

V is TRBV28 and J is TRBJ1-5, with TRBD1 matching 7 bases. The CDR3 is made up of 15 amino acids. Germline values: CDR1 MDHEN, CDR2 SYDVKM. V gave up 4 bases and J gave up 1 base; unmatched junction bases: 4. The DNA of the CDR3 is TGTGCCAGCAGTTCTACACAGGGGAGCAATCAGCCCCAGCATTTT. Amino acids: CASSSTQGSNQPQHF. The whole variable domain, remainder taken from reference TRBV28 and TRBJ1-5, is DVKVTQSSRYLVKRTGEKVFLECVQDMDHENMFWYRQDPGLGLRLIYFSYDVKMKEKGDIPEGYSVSREKKERFSLILESASTNQTSMYLCASSSTQGSNQPQHFGDGTRLSIL.

This clone was recorded once. The gene calls are TRBV2 and TRBJ1-6, with D uncertain. The germline CDR1 and CDR2 sequences are SNHLY and FYNNEI. The CDR3 is 15 amino acids. The ends were cut back, 7 bases at V and 0 bases at J, with 10 bases in the middle. CDR3 in amino acids: CASTRTSSYNSPLHF. CDR3 sequence (DNA): TGTGCCAGCACGAGGACGAGCTCCTATAATTCACCCCTCCACTTT.

V is TRBV27 and J is TRBJ1-2; D is ambiguous. With 3 bases removed from V and 0 bases from J, the gap between germline ends came to 5 bases. This CDR3 contains 13 residues. Germline V lookup: CDR1 MNHEY, CDR2 SMNVEV (reference sequence). The chain's CDR3 is CASSLTANYGYTF. CDR3 nucleotides: TGTGCCAGCAGTTTGACGGCTAACTATGGCTACACCTTC.

This rearrangement joins TRBV4-2 to TRBJ2-2; no firm D call. CDR3 length: 14 amino acids. CDR1 is LGHNA, CDR2 YNFKEQ, per germline. V shed 0 bases and J shed 7 bases, with 9 bases lying between them. The CDR3 nucleotides read TGTGCCAGCAGCCAAGATACCTACCTCGGGGAGCTGTTTTTT. Protein product: CASSQDTYLGELFF.

CDR3 sequence (DNA): TGTGCCAGCACTGGTACGTGGGGACAGGGAGTGAGTGGAGATACGCAGTATTTT. Translation: CASTGTWGQGVSGDTQYF. The V gene is TRBV2, the J gene TRBJ2-3; TRBD1 matches 9 bases. CDR3 length: 18 amino acids. The V gene end was trimmed by 7 bases and the J gene end by 5 bases; junction bases not matched to a gene: 19. The germline V gene has CDR1 SNHLY and CDR2 FYNNEI.

This rearrangement joins TRBV6-1 to TRBJ1-2; D might be TRBD1 (5 bases). Germline assignment: CDR1 MNHNS and CDR2 SASEGT. V lost 3 bases, J lost 8 bases, and 16 bases lay in between. This CDR3 comprises 14 residues. The CDR3 bases are TGTGCCAGCAGTGATTCAGGGCCCCGCGCGGGCTACACCTTC. Its translation: CASSDSGPRAGYTF.